Below are 32 T cell receptor beta chains sequenced from a single sample in a study of T-cell reconstitution after alpha-beta-depleted transplantation in children (dated by TCRdb to 2016 to 2018). The library was built by means of PCR. The instrument was an Illumina HiSeq 2500. Molecular barcoding was employed in the preparation of TCR libraries, with unique molecular identifiers being used to normalize TCRbeta repertoire quantification. The public reads were reprocessed in TCRdb via fastp at Q25 and MiXCR, keeping in-frame beta chains. Records with the same CDR3 protein are collapsed into one entry carrying the most frequent genes and DNA. The sample table shows around 450,000 distinct CDR3 sequences, and 43% are seen once. The leading ten clones occupy 25% to 30% of the sample. What this sample's treatment or condition label stands for: allogeneic hematopoietic cell transplantation with graft depleted of TCRalphabeta T cells and CD19 B cells.

The material sequenced was PBMCs, taken before TCRalphabeta/CD19-depleted stem cell transplant. The receptors derive from a girl aged 2-10 years with aplastic anemia, due to receive a stem cell transplant.

This clonotype has a count of ten or more. The V and J genes are TRBV5-1 and TRBJ1-1, with D possibly TRBD1 on 6 matching bases. Germline CDR1 reads SGHRS; CDR2 reads YFSETQ. The CDR3 has 16 residues. The V end lost 2 bases, the J end lost 4 bases, and 18 bases lay between the germline ends. The CDR3 DNA reads as TGCGCCAGCAGCTTTGGCAGGGACACCTCGAGCACTGAAGCTTTCTTT. Residues: CASSFGRDTSSTEAFF.

The chain couples TRBV20-1 to TRBJ2-7, with a possible D match to TRBD2 (6 bases). The V gene's germline CDR1 is DFQATT and CDR2 SNEGSKA (reference sequence). With 2 bases removed from V and 5 bases from J, the gap between germline ends came to 16 bases. The length of the CDR3 is 14 residues. CDR3 sequence: CSARNPVGGDEQYF. CDR3 nucleotides: TGCAGTGCTAGAAACCCCGTGGGGGGAGACGAGCAGTACTTC.

The chain couples TRBV7-9 to TRBJ2-5; weak D call: TRBD1 (6 bases). Trimming pared 5 bases from V and 7 bases from J, leaving 20 bases between. This CDR3 comprises 15 residues. The V gene's germline CDR1 is SEHNR and CDR2 FQNEAQ (reference sequence). The CDR3 spells CASSPGNTGSGTQYF. CDR3 nucleotides: TGTGCCAGCAGCCCCGGGAACACAGGGTCCGGGACCCAGTACTTC.

This clonotype was counted at least ten times. The V call is TRBV20-1, the J call TRBJ1-1; D call uncertain. Deletions cut 0 bases from V and 1 base from J, with 15 bases between. This CDR3 comprises 16 residues. Germline V lookup: CDR1 DFQATT, CDR2 SNEGSKA (reference sequence). The chain's CDR3 is CSARDPKHVGNTEAFF. DNA of the CDR3: TGCAGTGCTAGAGATCCAAAGCACGTGGGGAACACTGAAGCTTTCTTT.

This clonotype was detected many times. The CDR3 region is CASTWTGNFHGFKAQYF. The CDR3 nucleotides are TGTGCCAGCACTTGGACAGGGAATTTTCACGGTTTTAAGGCGCAGTACTTC. The chain uses TRBV28 and TRBJ2-7; TRBD1 matches at 8 bases. CDR3 length: 17 residues. Per germline, CDR1 MDHEN and CDR2 SYDVKM. The V and J ends lost 7 bases and 9 bases, in that order; junction bases with no gene match: 23. Looking up the rest from reference TRBV28 and TRBJ2-7 gives the full variable domain: DVKVTQSSRYLVKRTGEKVFLECVQDMDHENMFWYRQDPGLGLRLIYFSYDVKMKEKGDIPEGYSVSREKKERFSLILESASTNQTSMYLCASTWTGNFHGFKAQYFGPGTRLTVT.

V usage is TRBV19 and J usage is TRBJ2-7; no clear D gene. Germline lookup yields CDR1 LNHDA and CDR2 SQIVND (reference sequence). The CDR3 covers 14 residues. Trimming took 2 bases from V and 0 from J, leaving 8 bases between them. The chain's CDR3 is CASSISRSSYEQYF. CDR3 sequence (DNA): TGTGCCAGTAGTATAAGTCGGAGCTCCTACGAGCAGTACTTC.

V gene TRBV20-1 combines with J gene TRBJ2-1; D might be TRBD2 (6 bases). CDR1 is DFQATT, CDR2 SNEGSKA, per germline (reference sequence). The CDR3 is 17 residues long. V dropped 5 bases and J dropped 6 bases, with 26 bases sitting between them. The CDR3, as DNA: TGCAGTGCTCTACTCACTCGGCTTGGGGCGGGGCCCAATGAGCAGTTCTTC. This translates into CSALLTRLGAGPNEQFF.

This clonotype was found many times. The V and J genes are TRBV23-1 and TRBJ2-6; D gene ambiguous. TRBV23-1 is flagged as an ORF with uncertain function. The V end was cut by 1 base, the J end by 17 bases, with 3 bases between. This CDR3 is 9 amino acids long. The CDR3 DNA reads TGCGCCAGCAGTCAATTCTTGACTTTC. Its protein is CASSQFLTF.

V is TRBV7-8 and J is TRBJ2-3; 8 nucleotides match TRBD1. Trimming cost V 8 bases and J 5 bases; bases outside gene matches: 6. Germline V gives CDR1 SGHVS, CDR2 FQNEAQ. This CDR3 comprises 13 residues. The CDR3 reads CASRTGKGDTQYF. CDR3 nucleotide sequence: TGTGCCAGCCGGACAGGGAAAGGAGATACGCAGTATTTT.

This chain links TRBV5-1 with TRBJ1-6; D uncertain. The CDR3 is made up of 14 amino acids. Germline V gene sequence: CDR1 SGHRS, CDR2 YFSETQ. V was shortened by 4 bases and J by 9 bases, with 14 bases between the two germline ends. In DNA form, the CDR3 reads TGCGCCAGCAGCGTCGGGGAACTCACTTCACCCCTCCACTTT. This sequence encodes CASSVGELTSPLHF.

The gene calls are TRBV29-1 and TRBJ1-3, with D possibly matching TRBD1 (6 bases). Looked up from germline, CDR1 is SQVTM and CDR2 is ANQGSEA. The CDR3 sequence is 13 residues long. The ends were cut back, 3 bases at V and 4 bases at J, with 10 bases in the middle. This chain's CDR3 is CSVDLGAGNTIYF. CDR3 in DNA: TGCAGCGTTGATCTGGGGGCCGGAAACACCATATATTTT.

V and J are TRBV7-2 and TRBJ2-3; D is possibly TRBD1 or TRBD2 (5 bases each). V was pared by 4 bases and J by 7 bases, with 24 bases between. CDR1 SGHTA and CDR2 FQGNSA come from the germline V gene. There are 17 residues in the CDR3. The CDR3 sequence is CASSSTGAGRPVNTQYF. The CDR3 coding sequence is TGTGCCAGCAGCTCCACCGGGGCAGGCCGTCCTGTAAATACGCAGTATTTT.

In DNA, the CDR3 is TGTGCCAGCAGGCGGCTGGGCGGGGGGCCGCACTCCTACGAGCAGTACTTC. As protein: CASRRLGGGPHSYEQYF. This chain joins TRBV6-2 or TRBV6-3 and TRBJ2-7, with 8 bases aligning to TRBD2. The CDR3 is 17 residues long. With 6 bases clipped from V and 0 bases from J, the junction kept 13 bases outside the gene matches. CDR1 is MNHEY, CDR2 SVGEGT, per germline.

This rearrangement joins TRBV3-1 to TRBJ2-1, with D perhaps TRBD2 (6 bases). Germline assignment: CDR1 LGHDT and CDR2 YNNKEL (reference sequence). Trimming stripped 2 bases from V and 7 bases from J, with 9 bases between. The CDR3 consists of 13 residues. DNA for the CDR3: TGTGCCAGCAGCCAACGTAGCGGAAATGAGCAGTTCTTC. Amino acid sequence: CASSQRSGNEQFF.

This clonotype was recorded many times. The gene calls are TRBV20-1 and TRBJ2-3; D might be TRBD1 (5 bases). V dropped 1 base and J dropped 2 bases, with 10 bases sitting between them. The CDR3 consists of 14 residues. Germline loops: CDR1 DFQATT, CDR2 SNEGSKA (reference sequence). The CDR3 bases are TGCAGTGCTAGAGGGGCAGGGTCCACAGATACGCAGTATTTT. Protein product: CSARGAGSTDTQYF.

This chain links TRBV20-1 with TRBJ1-5; 7 positions agree with TRBD1. The CDR3 sequence is 15 residues long. In germline, CDR1 is DFQATT, CDR2 SNEGSKA (reference sequence). The V and J ends lost 3 bases and 7 bases, in that order; junction bases with no gene match: 12. CDR3 protein: CSASEGSTGAQPQHF. CDR3 DNA: TGCAGTGCTAGTGAGGGGTCAACAGGGGCCCAGCCCCAGCATTTT.

This clonotype showed up just a few times. This rearrangement joins TRBV6-1 to TRBJ2-1, with 7 bases aligning to TRBD2. This CDR3 has 17 amino acids. Germline-derived CDR1 and CDR2 are MNHNS and SASEGT. The V segment lost 5 bases and the J segment 5 bases; nucleotides outside the gene matches: 15. CDR3 in DNA: TGTGCCAGCAGTACCCCCAGGAGGGTGGCGGGAGACAATGAGCAGTTCTTC. Protein: CASSTPRRVAGDNEQFF.

This clonotype was seen a few times. The rearrangement joins TRBV18 to TRBJ2-3; D is undetermined. CDR3 length equals 16 residues. Deletions cut 0 bases from V and 2 bases from J, with 12 bases between. Looked up from germline, CDR1 is KGHSH and CDR2 is LQKENI. This CDR3 reads CASSPPGSGDTDTQYF. CDR3 in DNA: TGTGCCAGCTCACCACCTGGGTCGGGCGACACAGATACGCAGTATTTT. Using reference TRBV18 and TRBJ2-3 for the parts outside the CDR3, the full variable domain is NAGVMQNPRHLVRRRGQEARLRCSPMKGHSHVYWYRQLPEEGLKFMVYLQKENIIDESGMPKERFSAEFPKEGPSILRIQQVVRGDSAAYFCASSPPGSGDTDTQYFGPGTRLTVL.

This clonotype has more than one count but fewer than ten. The chain couples TRBV7-9 to TRBJ2-7; D is perhaps TRBD1 or TRBD2 (5 bases each). V was shortened by 8 bases and J by 0 bases, with 14 bases between the two germline ends. Germline CDR1 reads SEHNR; CDR2 reads FQNEAQ (reference sequence). The length of the CDR3 is 14 residues. The CDR3 DNA follows: TGTGCCAGCCGCCCCGGGGCGAGCTCCTACGAGCAGTACTTC. Protein sequence: CASRPGASSYEQYF.

This clonotype was seen only a few times. The rearrangement links TRBV14 to TRBJ2-1; D is ambiguous. The V gene lost 0 bases and the J gene lost 3 bases, with 15 bases spanning the gap. Germline V gives CDR1 SGHDN, CDR2 FVKESK. The CDR3 consists of 17 residues. As DNA, the CDR3 is TGTGCCAGCAGCCAAGATCTGGGCGGAGTATACTACAATGAGCAGTTCTTC. The encoded protein is CASSQDLGGVYYNEQFF.

This clonotype was found many times. The chain links TRBV7-2 to TRBJ2-1; a weak D match, TRBD2 (7 bases). This CDR3 comprises 15 residues. Germline values: CDR1 SGHTA, CDR2 FQGNSA. Trimming pared 9 bases from V and 2 bases from J, leaving 17 bases between. Written as DNA, the CDR3 is TGTGCCAGTTCTAGGGGGGACTACGCCTACAATGAGCAGTTCTTC. Protein product: CASSRGDYAYNEQFF.

This clonotype was detected many times. V is TRBV12-3 or TRBV12-4 and J is TRBJ2-1; a possible D gene is TRBD1 (5 bases). V lost 4 bases and J 3 bases, leaving 13 bases between the germline ends. The CDR3 covers 15 residues. CDR3 nucleotides: TGTGCCAGCAGTTCACCGGCAGGGAACTACAATGAGCAGTTCTTC. Translated: CASSSPAGNYNEQFF.

This clonotype was counted ten times or more. The chain joins TRBV29-1 to TRBJ2-1; 9 nucleotides agree with TRBD2. The length of the CDR3 is 14 residues. Looked up from germline, CDR1 is SQVTM and CDR2 is ANQGSEA. The junction had 3 bases not matched to a gene; V was cut back by 6 bases and J by 0 bases. CDR3 DNA sequence: TGCAGCGTAGCTAGCGGGACCTCCTACAATGAGCAGTTCTTC. Translation: CSVASGTSYNEQFF.

V gene TRBV5-8 combines with J gene TRBJ2-1, with D possibly TRBD2 on 5 matching bases. The V gene's germline CDR1 is SGHTS and CDR2 YDEGEE. Between the trimmed V and J ends, which lost 2 bases and 8 bases, there was a span of 14 bases. The CDR3 is made up of 14 amino acids. The CDR3 DNA reads TGTGCCAGCAGCTTCGAGGGTACCCGTGATGAGCAGTTCTTC. It encodes CASSFEGTRDEQFF. The whole variable domain, filled in from reference TRBV5-8 and TRBJ2-1, reads EAGVTQSPTHLIKTRGQQATLRCSPISGHTSVYWYQQALGLGLQFLLWYDEGEERNRGNFPPRFSGRQFPNYSSELNVNALELEDSALYLCASSFEGTRDEQFFGPGTRLTVL.

This clonotype was seen a few times. The chain carries TRBV12-3 or TRBV12-4 and TRBJ2-5; no firm D call. Trimming cost V 1 base and J 3 bases, with 6 bases left between them. The CDR3 extends over 13 amino acids. This CDR3 is CASSLVAEETQYF. As DNA, the CDR3 is TGTGCCAGCAGTTTAGTAGCAGAAGAGACCCAGTACTTC.

This clonotype was observed a few times. The rearrangement joins TRBV12-3 or TRBV12-4 to TRBJ2-5; D gene ambiguous. The CDR3 is 18 amino acids. With 4 bases removed from V and 0 bases from J, the gap between germline ends came to 21 bases. The CDR3 is CASSSHFSSVGYQETQYF. CDR3 sequence (DNA): TGTGCCAGCAGTTCTCACTTCTCGTCGGTGGGGTACCAAGAGACCCAGTACTTC.

This chain uses TRBV7-6 with TRBJ2-1, with 11 bases aligning to TRBD1. CDR3 length equals 17 residues. Germline V gene sequence: CDR1 SGHVS, CDR2 FNYEAQ. Trimming cost V 5 bases and J 4 bases; bases outside gene matches: 10. Here the CDR3 DNA reads TGTGCCAGCAGCCCCGAGGCCGGACAGGGGGCATACAATGAGCAGTTCTTC. It specifies CASSPEAGQGAYNEQFF.

This chain joins TRBV11-2 and TRBJ2-1; 8 nucleotides match TRBD2. V dropped 6 bases and J dropped 8; count of bases not matched to a gene: 9. Germline values: CDR1 SGHAT, CDR2 FQNNGV. The CDR3 sequence is 14 residues long. The CDR3 region has the DNA TGTGCCAGCAGTCAAAACAGCGGGGGCGATGAGCAGTTCTTC. Translating gives CASSQNSGGDEQFF. The entire variable domain, with the rest obtained from reference TRBV11-2 and TRBJ2-1, is as follows: EAGVAQSPRYKIIEKRQSVAFWCNPISGHATLYWYQQILGQGPKLLIQFQNNGVVDDSQLPKDRFSAERLKGVDSTLKIQPAKLEDSAVYLCASSQNSGGDEQFFGPGTRLTVL.

The chain is built from TRBV20-1 and TRBJ2-1; 11 bases fit TRBD2. V shed 0 bases, J shed 4 bases, and the junction held 5 bases outside the gene matches. Germline CDR1 DFQATT, CDR2 SNEGSKA (reference sequence). CDR3 length: 16 residues. CDR3: CSARDVRLAGYNEQFF. The CDR3 DNA is TGCAGTGCTAGAGATGTCCGACTAGCGGGGTACAATGAGCAGTTCTTC.

At least ten counts were recorded for this clonotype. The CDR3 bases are TGTGCCCAGGACGGCTACACCTTC. It yields the protein CAQDGYTF. This chain joins TRBV12-3 or TRBV12-4 and TRBJ1-2, with no clear D. V shed 11 bases and J shed 8 bases, with 6 bases lying between them. The CDR3 runs 8 residues.

This clonotype showed up just once. A much larger clone is a single base away; this may be a read error. The chain is built from TRBV5-1 and TRBJ1-2; perhaps TRBD1 as D (6 bases). The CDR3 spans 15 residues. Germline CDR1 reads SGHRS; CDR2 reads YFSETQ. CDR3 loop: CASSVRDKGPYGSTF. The CDR3 DNA reads TGCGCCAGCAGCGTCCGGGACAAGGGACCTTATGGCTCCACCTTC.

The rearrangement joins TRBV12-3 or TRBV12-4 to TRBJ2-5; D is perhaps TRBD2 (6 bases). V gave up 4 bases and J gave up 5 bases, with 17 bases separating them. The CDR3 covers 15 residues. The CDR3 reads CASSYGRVGGETQYF. CDR3 DNA sequence: TGTGCCAGCAGTTACGGACGCGTTGGAGGGGAGACCCAGTACTTC.